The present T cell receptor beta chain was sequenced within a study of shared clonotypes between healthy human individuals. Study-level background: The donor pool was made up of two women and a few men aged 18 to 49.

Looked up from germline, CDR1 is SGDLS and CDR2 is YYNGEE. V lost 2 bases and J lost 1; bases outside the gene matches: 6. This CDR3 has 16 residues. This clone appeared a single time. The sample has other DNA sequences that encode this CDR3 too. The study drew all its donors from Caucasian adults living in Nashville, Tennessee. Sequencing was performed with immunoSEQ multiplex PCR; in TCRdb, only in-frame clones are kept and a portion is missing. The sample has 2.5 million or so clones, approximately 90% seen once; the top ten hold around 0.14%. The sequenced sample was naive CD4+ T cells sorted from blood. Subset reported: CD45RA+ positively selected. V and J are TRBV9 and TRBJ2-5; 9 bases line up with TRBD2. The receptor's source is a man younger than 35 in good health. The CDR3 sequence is CASSVGAGGPQETQYF. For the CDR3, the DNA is TGTGCCAGCAGCGTCGGGGCGGGGGGGCCCCAAGAGACCCAGTACTTC.